The present T cell receptor (beta chain) was sequenced within a study of CD8 T cells in ankylosing spondylitis. Findings and limits, study-wide: Clones linked to disease were reported to show significant enrichment in matched ankylosing spondylitis synovial fluid. Several highly homologous variants made up a TCR beta motif, and this motif appeared characteristic of ankylosing spondylitis blood.

This clonotype appeared many times. What it binds is not known. The CDR3 is 15 residues long. Unmatched junction bases numbered 9, after V lost 5 bases and J lost 4 bases. Germline V gene sequence: CDR1 SQVTM, CDR2 ANQGSEA. By quantitative 5'-RACE with molecular barcodes, the TCR beta libraries were made. TCRdb reprocessed the 5' RACE reads with MiXCR, giving one entry per CDR3 protein. Here the sample spans 700,000 or so distinct CDR3 sequences, around 17% being singletons. The V and J genes are TRBV29-1 and TRBJ2-1; TRBD1 agrees at 9 bases. This sequence was found in a male donor with ankylosing spondylitis. The sample comprised blood, either unsorted or a sorted T cell fraction (not recorded which). CDR3 region: CSVSLGDRDYNEQFF. For the CDR3, the DNA is TGCAGCGTTTCCCTTGGGGACAGGGATTACAATGAGCAGTTCTTC.